One and the same sample provided the 15 T cell receptor beta chains below, sequenced in a study of a mutant IDH1 vaccine in newly diagnosed glioma. Time point of the sample: baseline, week 1 (first vaccination visit). Treatment denoted: pre-vaccination baseline after standard-of-care therapy. Clones were read by immunoSEQ multiplex PCR, and TCRdb kept only the in-frame ones, dropping some. The table includes tens of thousands of clones, roughly nine tenths detected once. Here the sequenced sample was PBMCs, taken from a glioma patient treated with radiotherapy, temozolomide or both. Receptors originate from a woman in her 40s with glioma.

There are a few counts of this clone. This rearrangement joins TRBV7-3 to TRBJ2-4; tentatively, D is TRBD1 or TRBD2 (5 bases each). This CDR3 comprises 15 residues. The V and J ends lost 4 bases and 2 bases respectively, with 12 bases between them. The germline gives CDR1 SGHTA, CDR2 FQGTGA. CDR3: CASSSPEGTKNIQYF. Written as DNA, the CDR3 is TGTGCCAGCAGCTCACCCGAGGGGACCAAAAACATTCAGTACTTC.

The chain couples TRBV9 to TRBJ2-5, with 9 positions matching TRBD2. V shed 4 bases, J shed 5 bases, and the junction held 9 bases outside the gene matches. In germline, CDR1 is SGDLS, CDR2 YYNGEE. The CDR3 length is 15 residues. In DNA, the CDR3 is TGTGCCAGCAGCCCCAGTAGCGGGGGCTGGGAGACCCAGTACTTC. This translates into CASSPSSGGWETQYF.

The chain recombines TRBV2 with TRBJ1-5; a weak D match, TRBD1 (6 bases). V lost 5 bases to trimming and J lost 2 bases, with 22 bases between them. Looked up from germline, CDR1 is SNHLY and CDR2 is FYNNEI. The length of the CDR3 is 18 residues. CDR3: CASSNLLGSGAGNQPQHF. CDR3 nucleotide sequence: TGTGCCAGCAGTAACCTCCTGGGTTCAGGGGCTGGCAATCAGCCCCAGCATTTT.

The rearrangement joins TRBV30 to TRBJ1-2; 7 bases are shared with TRBD1. Unmatched junction bases numbered 7, after V lost 4 bases and J lost 2 bases. The CDR3 contains 14 residues. Germline V gives CDR1 GTSNPN, CDR2 SVGIG (reference sequence). CDR3 bases: TGTGCCTGGAAACCCCCAGGGGGGAACTATGGCTACACCTTC. It encodes CAWKPPGGNYGYTF.

The chain employs TRBV4-1 and TRBJ2-7; no reliable D call. The germline CDR1 and CDR2 sequences are MGHRA and YSYEKL. There are 14 residues in the CDR3. Trimming left V 0 bases short and J 2 bases short, with 8 bases between. As DNA, the CDR3 is TGCGCCAGCAGCCAAGAAGGCAGAGCCTACGAGCAGTACTTC. It is translated as CASSQEGRAYEQYF.

The chain couples TRBV7-2 to TRBJ1-2, with TRBD1 identical over 9 bases. Germline CDR1 and CDR2: SGHTA and FQGNSA. The CDR3 is 13 residues long. V shed 5 bases and J 8 bases; nucleotides not matched to a gene: 6. This CDR3 is CASSQWTGDGYTF. CDR3 coding DNA: TGTGCCAGCAGCCAATGGACAGGGGACGGCTACACCTTC.

The chain couples TRBV10-3 to TRBJ2-2; possible D gene TRBD2, 5 bases. CDR3 length: 12 residues. The germline V gene encodes CDR1 ENHRY and CDR2 SYGVKD. V lost 8 bases, J lost 10 bases, and 14 bases lay in between. The CDR3 nucleotides are TGTGCCATCCGAAGCGGTTCGGAGGAGCTGTTTTTT. Amino acids: CAIRSGSEELFF.

V gene TRBV18 combines with J gene TRBJ2-1; 7 bases fit TRBD2. CDR3 size: 12 residues. The germline CDR1 and CDR2 sequences are KGHSH and LQKENI. Trimming at V came to 3 bases and at J to 9 bases, leaving 2 bases not matched to a gene. The CDR3 loop reads CASSPSGGEQFF. CDR3 coding DNA: TGTGCCAGCTCACCTTCGGGGGGTGAGCAGTTCTTC. Variable domain in full (rest from reference TRBV18 and TRBJ2-1): NAGVMQNPRHLVRRRGQEARLRCSPMKGHSHVYWYRQLPEEGLKFMVYLQKENIIDESGMPKERFSAEFPKEGPSILRIQQVVRGDSAAYFCASSPSGGEQFFGPGTRLTVL.

This clone was observed a single time. The CDR3 spells CASSGDSGGAVEQYF. The CDR3, as DNA: TGCGCCAGCAGCGGAGATAGCGGGGGGGCAGTCGAGCAGTACTTC. The rearrangement joins TRBV5-1 to TRBJ2-7; 11 bases are shared with TRBD2. Per the germline V gene, CDR1 is SGHRS and CDR2 is YFSETQ. V lost 4 bases and J lost 6; bases outside the gene matches: 9. The CDR3 length is 15 residues.

The gene calls are TRBV5-4 and TRBJ2-1; TRBD2 agrees at 7 bases. With V trimmed by 4 bases and J by 4 bases, 14 bases remained unmatched. There are 17 residues in the CDR3. Germline V gene sequence: CDR1 SGHNT, CDR2 YYREEE (reference sequence). The CDR3 sequence is CASSGIVASGEYNEQFF. The CDR3 DNA follows: TGTGCCAGCAGCGGAATCGTCGCGAGCGGGGAATACAATGAGCAGTTCTTC.

CDR3 nucleotides: TGTGCCAGCAGTCGAGAAGCGGGGGCCCCCTACGAGCAGTACTTC. It yields the protein CASSREAGAPYEQYF. The chain uses TRBV7-2 and TRBJ2-7; 8 bases line up with TRBD2. Losses at the gene ends were 6 bases for V and 2 bases for J; bases not matched to a gene: 9. This CDR3 comprises 15 residues. Germline V gene lookup returns CDR1 SGHTA and CDR2 FQGNSA.

The V and J genes are TRBV30 and TRBJ1-3; weak D call: TRBD1 (5 bases). V dropped 0 bases and J dropped 8 bases, with 11 bases sitting between them. The CDR3 sequence is 13 residues long. Germline lookup yields CDR1 GTSNPN and CDR2 SVGIG (reference sequence). The CDR3 DNA follows: TGTGCCTGGAGTGTAGCGGGGGGACACACCATATATTTT. Its protein product is CAWSVAGGHTIYF.

V and J are TRBV18 and TRBJ1-1, with D unclear. The CDR3 runs to 12 residues. Trimming pared 5 bases from V and 3 bases from J, leaving 7 bases between. The germline V gene has CDR1 KGHSH and CDR2 LQKENI. The chain's CDR3 is CASSGVDTEAFF. The CDR3 DNA reads TGTGCCAGCTCAGGGGTTGACACTGAAGCTTTCTTT.

The chain combines TRBV6-5 with TRBJ1-1, with unresolved D. In germline, CDR1 is MNHEY, CDR2 SVGAGI. This CDR3 spans 10 amino acids. Trimming took 8 bases from V and 11 from J, leaving 12 bases between them. The CDR3 protein is CASGELSAFF. CDR3 bases: TGTGCCAGCGGGGAACTTTCGGCTTTCTTT.

This clone has a handful of counts. This chain connects TRBV7-9 to TRBJ1-5; 7 nucleotides line up with TRBD1. The V gene's germline CDR1 is SEHNR and CDR2 FQNEAQ (reference sequence). V dropped 3 bases and J dropped 5; count of bases not matched to a gene: 1. The CDR3 consists of 13 residues. CDR3 in amino acids: CASSLTGHQPQHF. DNA of the CDR3: TGTGCCAGCAGCTTGACAGGGCATCAGCCCCAGCATTTT.